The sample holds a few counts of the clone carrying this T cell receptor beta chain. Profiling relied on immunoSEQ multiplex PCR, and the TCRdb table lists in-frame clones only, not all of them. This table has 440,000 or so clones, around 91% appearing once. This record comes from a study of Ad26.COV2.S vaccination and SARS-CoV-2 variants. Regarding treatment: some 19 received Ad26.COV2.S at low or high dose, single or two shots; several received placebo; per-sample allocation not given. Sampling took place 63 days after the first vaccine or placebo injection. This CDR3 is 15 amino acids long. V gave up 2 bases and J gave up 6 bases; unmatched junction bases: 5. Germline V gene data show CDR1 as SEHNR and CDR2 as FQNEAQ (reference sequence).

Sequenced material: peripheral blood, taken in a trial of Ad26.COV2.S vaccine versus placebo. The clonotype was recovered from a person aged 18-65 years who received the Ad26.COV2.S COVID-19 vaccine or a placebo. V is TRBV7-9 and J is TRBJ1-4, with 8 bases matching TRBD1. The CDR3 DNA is TGTGCCAGCAGCTTACTGCAGGGGGCTGATGAAAAACTGTTTTTT. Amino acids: CASSLLQGADEKLFF. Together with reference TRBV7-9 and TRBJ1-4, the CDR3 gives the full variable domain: DTGVSQNPRHKITKRGQNVTFRCDPISEHNRLYWYRQTLGQGPEFLTYFQNEAQLEKSRLLSDRFSAERPKGSFSTLEIQRTEQGDSAMYLCASSLLQGADEKLFFGSGTQLSVL.